These 25 T cell receptor beta chains share one sample of origin, sequenced in a study of blood T cell repertoires in COVID-19. Sequencing was performed with immunoSEQ multiplex PCR; in TCRdb, only in-frame clones are kept and a portion is missing. The sample lists about 220,000 clones, about nine tenths seen once, with over 3% in the top ten. The source material was PBMCs or T cells enriched from blood (not recorded which). The receptors originated from a woman between 40 and 50 years old with acute COVID-19.

The chain uses TRBV10-3 and TRBJ1-2, with a weak D call TRBD1 (6 bases). This CDR3 spans 15 amino acids. Deletions cut 7 bases from V and 6 bases from J, with 21 bases between. Germline lookup yields CDR1 ENHRY and CDR2 SYGVKD. The CDR3 coding sequence is TGTGCCATCACCCAGGACGAGGACAGATGGGATGGCTACACCTTC. It codes for CAITQDEDRWDGYTF.

This clone was counted a few times. Other DNA sequences of this sample code for an identical CDR3. The chain employs TRBV9 and TRBJ2-7, with 8 positions matching TRBD1. The V gene end was trimmed by 3 bases and the J gene end by 4 bases; junction bases not matched to a gene: 3. The CDR3 totals 13 residues. Germline V gives CDR1 SGDLS, CDR2 YYNGEE. The CDR3 loop is CASSGQGAYEQYF. Written as DNA, the CDR3 is TGTGCCAGCAGCGGGCAGGGGGCTTACGAGCAGTACTTC.

The chain couples TRBV27 to TRBJ1-2, with 8 bases identical to TRBD1. Per germline, CDR1 MNHEY and CDR2 SMNVEV (reference sequence). The CDR3 length is 14 residues. The trim removed 4 bases at V and 7 bases at J, leaving 8 bases unmatched. CDR3 DNA: TGTGCCAGCAGTTCCCAGGACAGGGCGGGTGGCTACACCTTC. This translates into CASSSQDRAGGYTF.

The chain combines TRBV6-5 with TRBJ2-5, with 10 bases matching TRBD2. CDR3 length: 14 amino acids. The V gene end was trimmed by 6 bases and the J gene end by 4 bases; junction bases not matched to a gene: 5. CDR1 is MNHEY, CDR2 SVGAGI, per germline. The CDR3 nucleotides read TGTGCCAGCAGCCTAGCGGGGGCACTAGAGACCCAGTACTTC. It yields the protein CASSLAGALETQYF.

Regarding this clone: The sample has other DNA sequences that encode this CDR3 too. The J gene is TRBJ1-2, the V gene TRBV5-1, with D unresolved. Trimming removed 0 bases from V and 2 bases from J, with 5 bases in between. From germline, CDR1 is SGHRS and CDR2 YFSETQ. This CDR3 is 13 amino acids long. As DNA, the CDR3 is TGCGCCAGCAGCTTGGATAGCAACTATGGCTACACCTTC. Protein product: CASSLDSNYGYTF.

The CDR3 is CASSPGTGIRGVAEAFF. The DNA for the CDR3 is TGTGCCAGCAGTCCCGGGACAGGGATCCGGGGAGTGGCAGAAGCTTTCTTT. This chain joins TRBV3-1 (or the pseudogene TRBV3-2) and TRBJ1-1, with TRBD1 matching 9 bases. The CDR3 contains 17 residues. Germline CDR1 LGHDT, CDR2 YNNKEL (reference sequence). V lost 6 bases to trimming and J lost 8 bases; unmatched junction nucleotides: 19.

This chain uses TRBV7-9 with TRBJ1-2; TRBD1 might be the D (6 bases). Trimming pared 2 bases from V and 2 bases from J, leaving 12 bases between. The germline V gene encodes CDR1 SEHNR and CDR2 FQNEAQ (reference sequence). This CDR3 spans 15 amino acids. In DNA form, the CDR3 reads TGTGCCAGCAGCTTACAGGGGAGAAACAACTATGGCTACACCTTC. Its translation: CASSLQGRNNYGYTF. The full variable domain, with the rest looked up from reference TRBV7-9 and TRBJ1-2, is DTGVSQNPRHKITKRGQNVTFRCDPISEHNRLYWYRQTLGQGPEFLTYFQNEAQLEKSRLLSDRFSAERPKGSFSTLEIQRTEQGDSAMYLCASSLQGRNNYGYTFGSGTRLTVV.

DNA of the CDR3: TGCAGCGCGCGAGACAGGGCAAACACCATATATTTT. It encodes CSARDRANTIYF. V gene TRBV29-1 combines with J gene TRBJ1-3, with 7 bases that match TRBD1. V gave up 7 bases and J gave up 6 bases; unmatched junction bases: 6. The CDR3 is 12 amino acids. Germline loops: CDR1 SQVTM, CDR2 ANQGSEA.

In this sample, this clone turned up many times. For the CDR3, the DNA is TGTGCCAGCAGTTGGGGCGGGGGGACGGGGCAACCCTACGAGCAGTACTTC. Translating it yields CASSWGGGTGQPYEQYF. The rearrangement links TRBV27 to TRBJ2-7; 8 nucleotides line up with TRBD2. Trimming removed 4 bases from V and 2 bases from J; junction bases left unmatched: 13. Germline lookup yields CDR1 MNHEY and CDR2 SMNVEV (reference sequence). The CDR3 extends over 17 amino acids.

This clone was recorded only once. This sequence joins TRBV19 and TRBJ1-5; D might be TRBD1 (5 bases). There are 16 residues in the CDR3. Deletions cut 1 base from V and 0 bases from J, with 10 bases between. The germline gives CDR1 LNHDA, CDR2 SQIVND (reference sequence). The CDR3 spells CASSIVEGYSNQPQHF. In DNA, the CDR3 is TGTGCCAGTAGTATAGTGGAGGGGTATAGCAATCAGCCCCAGCATTTT.

V gene TRBV7-9 combines with J gene TRBJ1-5; D might be TRBD1 (5 bases). Germline loops: CDR1 SEHNR, CDR2 FQNEAQ (reference sequence). V was clipped by 1 base and J by 7 bases, with 11 bases between them. This CDR3 has 14 residues. The CDR3 region has the DNA TGTGCCAGCAGCTTAGGCGGAGGGGCCCAGCCCCAGCATTTT. This codes for CASSLGGGAQPQHF.

The J gene is TRBJ2-3, the V gene TRBV9; 8 bases line up with TRBD1. V shed 0 bases, J shed 3 bases, and the junction held 3 bases outside the gene matches. The germline V gene encodes CDR1 SGDLS and CDR2 YYNGEE. The CDR3 is made up of 15 amino acids. The DNA for the CDR3 is TGTGCCAGCAGCGTAGGACAGGGGAGGACAGATACGCAGTATTTT. Translated: CASSVGQGRTDTQYF. The full variable domain, rest sourced from reference TRBV9 and TRBJ2-3, is DSGVTQTPKHLITATGQRVTLRCSPRSGDLSVYWYQQSLDQGLQFLIQYYNGEERAKGNILERFSAQQFPDLHSELNLSSLELGDSALYFCASSVGQGRTDTQYFGPGTRLTVL.

V usage is TRBV6-2 or TRBV6-3 and J usage is TRBJ1-2; D call uncertain. Germline V gene sequence: CDR1 MNHEY, CDR2 SVGEGT. The length of the CDR3 is 13 residues. V dropped 3 bases and J dropped 8 bases, with 13 bases sitting between them. CDR3 sequence (DNA): TGTGCCAGCAGTTATTGGGCCCAAGGAGGCTACACCTTC. The encoded protein is CASSYWAQGGYTF.

CDR3 protein: CASSVSGAPQPQHF. CDR3 DNA sequence: TGTGCCAGTAGTGTCTCAGGGGCCCCACAGCCCCAGCATTTT. The rearrangement uses TRBV19 and TRBJ1-5, with D maybe TRBD1 (6 bases). Germline V gene data show CDR1 as LNHDA and CDR2 as SQIVND (reference sequence). The CDR3 is 14 residues long. Trimming took off 5 bases at V and 7 bases at J, with 15 bases between the two ends.

This chain links TRBV6-2 or TRBV6-3 with TRBJ2-6; a weak D match, TRBD1 (6 bases). CDR3 length equals 16 residues. Trimming took 5 bases from V and 2 from J, leaving 13 bases between them. Per germline, CDR1 MNHEY and CDR2 SVGEGT. The CDR3 reads CASSRSTGTGANVLTF. In DNA, the CDR3 is TGTGCCAGCAGTAGATCTACAGGGACTGGGGCCAACGTCCTGACTTTC.

CDR3 amino acids: CASSQTGSGYTF. Here the CDR3 DNA reads TGTGCCAGCAGCCAGACAGGGAGCGGCTACACCTTC. The V call is TRBV7-8, the J call TRBJ1-2, with 7 positions matching TRBD1. CDR1 and CDR2 from the germline V gene are SGHVS and FQNEAQ. With V trimmed by 5 bases and J by 8 bases, 5 bases remained unmatched. This CDR3 is 12 amino acids long. Variable domain in full (rest from reference TRBV7-8 and TRBJ1-2): GAGVSQSPRYKVAKRGQDVALRCDPISGHVSLFWYQQALGQGPEFLTYFQNEAQLDKSGLPSDRFFAERPEGSVSTLKIQRTQQEDSAVYLCASSQTGSGYTFGSGTRLTVV.

This chain uses TRBV2 with TRBJ1-1; D not certain. The CDR3 totals 13 residues. The germline gives CDR1 SNHLY, CDR2 FYNNEI. V shed 3 bases and J shed 3 bases, with 8 bases lying between them. The CDR3 DNA follows: TGTGCCAGCAGTGATCGGAGGTACACTGAAGCTTTCTTT. Protein sequence: CASSDRRYTEAFF.

The chain employs TRBV2 and TRBJ1-1; 8 bases are shared with TRBD1. V lost 4 bases and J lost 3; bases outside the gene matches: 4. The germline V gene encodes CDR1 SNHLY and CDR2 FYNNEI. The CDR3 consists of 14 residues. The CDR3 sequence is CASSGHRGDTEAFF. CDR3 DNA sequence: TGTGCCAGCAGTGGACACAGGGGGGACACTGAAGCTTTCTTT.

The rearrangement uses TRBV7-2 and TRBJ1-1; weak D call: TRBD1 (5 bases). V was cut by 3 bases and J by 0 bases, with 11 bases left in between. From germline, CDR1 is SGHTA and CDR2 FQGNSA. CDR3 size: 15 residues. This CDR3 reads CASSFVGQVNTEAFF. CDR3 DNA: TGTGCCAGCAGCTTCGTTGGACAAGTGAACACTGAAGCTTTCTTT.

The chain has TRBV2 and TRBJ1-5; 9 bases align to TRBD1. Trimming at V came to 9 bases and at J to 3 bases, leaving 6 bases not matched to a gene. The CDR3 sequence is 14 residues long. Germline CDR1 reads SNHLY; CDR2 reads FYNNEI. CDR3 coding DNA: TGTGCCAGTAAGGACAGGGGAAACAATCAGCCCCAGCATTTT. This sequence encodes CASKDRGNNQPQHF.

The genes are TRBV6-6 and TRBJ1-2; D call uncertain. CDR3 length: 14 amino acids. V was trimmed by 5 bases and J by 0 bases, leaving 10 bases between them. Germline-derived CDR1 and CDR2 are MNHNY and SVGAGI (reference sequence). CDR3 nucleotides: TGTGCCAGCAGTCCCCGAACAGCTAACTATGGCTACACCTTC. Its protein product is CASSPRTANYGYTF.

The genes are TRBV3-1 (or the pseudogene TRBV3-2) and TRBJ1-1; 8 bases agree with TRBD1. Germline trimming cut 5 bases from V and 1 base from J; bases unmatched to any gene: 9. The CDR3 consists of 16 residues. The V gene's germline CDR1 is LGHDT and CDR2 YNNKEL (reference sequence). CDR3: CASSTATGGPNTEAFF. CDR3 nucleotides: TGTGCCAGCAGCACAGCCACAGGGGGACCGAACACTGAAGCTTTCTTT.

The rearrangement uses TRBV7-9 and TRBJ2-1; D is perhaps TRBD2 (5 bases). There are 15 residues in the CDR3. V was pared by 6 bases and J by 5 bases, with 17 bases between. CDR1 and CDR2 (germline): SEHNR, FQNEAQ (reference sequence). The CDR3 loop reads CASSSGVHTNNEQFF. CDR3 nucleotides: TGTGCCAGCAGTTCCGGGGTACATACAAACAATGAGCAGTTCTTC.

The V and J genes are TRBV21-1 and TRBJ2-2; the table's D call of TRBD1 was not tested on the DNA. TRBV21-1 is termed a pseudogene. The CDR3 has 14 amino acids. CDR3 amino acids: CAEIQGTNTGELFF. As DNA, the CDR3 is TGTGCCGAAATACAGGGGACGAACACCGGGGAGCTGTTTTTT.

The chain carries TRBV10-1 and TRBJ1-2; D gene ambiguous. V shed 7 bases and J shed 6 bases, with 6 bases lying between them. This CDR3 comprises 10 residues. The germline V gene has CDR1 WNHNN and CDR2 SYGVQD (reference sequence). The CDR3 nucleotides read TGCGCCAGCAAGGAGGATGGCTACACCTTC. Encoded protein: CASKEDGYTF.